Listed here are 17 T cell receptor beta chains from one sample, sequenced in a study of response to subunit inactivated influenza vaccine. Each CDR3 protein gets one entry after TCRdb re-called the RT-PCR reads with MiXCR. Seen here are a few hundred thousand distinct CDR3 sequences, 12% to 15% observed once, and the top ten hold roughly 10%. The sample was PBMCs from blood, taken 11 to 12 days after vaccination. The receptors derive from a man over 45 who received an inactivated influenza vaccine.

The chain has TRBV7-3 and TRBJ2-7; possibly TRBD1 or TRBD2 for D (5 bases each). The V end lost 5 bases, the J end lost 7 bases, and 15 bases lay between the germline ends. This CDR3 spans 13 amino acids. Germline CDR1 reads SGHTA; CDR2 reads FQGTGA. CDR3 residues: CASSPGREREQYF. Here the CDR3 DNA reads TGTGCCAGCAGCCCGGGACGGGAAAGGGAGCAGTACTTC.

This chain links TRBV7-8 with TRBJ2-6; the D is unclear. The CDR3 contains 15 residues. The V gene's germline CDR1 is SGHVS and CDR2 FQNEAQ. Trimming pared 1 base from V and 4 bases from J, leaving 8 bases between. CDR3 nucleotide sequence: TGTGCCAGCAGCTTAGAGCGAGTGGGGGCCAACGTCCTGACTTTC. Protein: CASSLERVGANVLTF.

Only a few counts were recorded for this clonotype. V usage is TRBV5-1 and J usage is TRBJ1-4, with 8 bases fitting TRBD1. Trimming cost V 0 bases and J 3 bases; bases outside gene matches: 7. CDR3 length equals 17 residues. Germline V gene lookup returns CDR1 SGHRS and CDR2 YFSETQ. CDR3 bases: TGCGCCAGCAGCTTGGTGGCGTTGGGACAGGCTAATGAAAAACTGTTTTTT. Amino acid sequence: CASSLVALGQANEKLFF.

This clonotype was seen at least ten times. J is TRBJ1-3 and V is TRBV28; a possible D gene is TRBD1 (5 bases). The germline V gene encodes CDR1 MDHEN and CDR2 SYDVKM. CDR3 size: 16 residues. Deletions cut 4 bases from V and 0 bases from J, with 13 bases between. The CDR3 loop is CASSSLRGPSGNTIYF. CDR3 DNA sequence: TGTGCCAGCAGTTCCCTTCGGGGCCCCTCTGGAAACACCATATATTTT. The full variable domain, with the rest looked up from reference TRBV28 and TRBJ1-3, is DVKVTQSSRYLVKRTGEKVFLECVQDMDHENMFWYRQDPGLGLRLIYFSYDVKMKEKGDIPEGYSVSREKKERFSLILESASTNQTSMYLCASSSLRGPSGNTIYFGEGSWLTVV.

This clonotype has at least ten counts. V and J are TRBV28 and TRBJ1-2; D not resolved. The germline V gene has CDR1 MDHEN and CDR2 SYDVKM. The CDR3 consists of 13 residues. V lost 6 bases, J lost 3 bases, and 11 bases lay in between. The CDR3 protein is CASSPDGYYGYTF. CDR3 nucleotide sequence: TGTGCCAGCAGCCCGGACGGGTACTATGGCTACACCTTC.

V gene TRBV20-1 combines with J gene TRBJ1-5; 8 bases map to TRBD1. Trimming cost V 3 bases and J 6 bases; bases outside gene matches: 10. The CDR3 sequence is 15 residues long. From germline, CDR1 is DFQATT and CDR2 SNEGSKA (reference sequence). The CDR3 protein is CSARGITGGLQPQHF. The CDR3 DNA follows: TGCAGTGCTAGGGGCATCACAGGGGGGCTTCAGCCCCAGCATTTT.

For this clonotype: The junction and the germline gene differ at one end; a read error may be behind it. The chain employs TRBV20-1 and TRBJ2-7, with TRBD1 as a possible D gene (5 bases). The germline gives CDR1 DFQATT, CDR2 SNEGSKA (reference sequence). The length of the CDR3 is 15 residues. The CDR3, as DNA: TGCGGTGCTAGTCCTGGACAATTCAACTCCTACGAGCAGTACTTC. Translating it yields CGASPGQFNSYEQYF.

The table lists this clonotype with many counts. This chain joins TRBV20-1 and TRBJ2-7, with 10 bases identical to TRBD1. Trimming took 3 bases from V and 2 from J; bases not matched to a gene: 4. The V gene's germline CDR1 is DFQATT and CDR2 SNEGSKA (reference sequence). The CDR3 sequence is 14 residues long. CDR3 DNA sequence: TGCAGTGCTAGCTTCGGGACAGGGGCCTACGAGCAGTACTTC. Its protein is CSASFGTGAYEQYF.

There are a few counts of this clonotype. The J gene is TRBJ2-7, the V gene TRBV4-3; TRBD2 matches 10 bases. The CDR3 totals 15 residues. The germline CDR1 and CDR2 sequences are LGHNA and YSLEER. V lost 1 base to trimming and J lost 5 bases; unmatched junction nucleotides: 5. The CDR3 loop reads CASSQGSGRAHEQYF. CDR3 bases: TGCGCCAGCAGCCAAGGGAGCGGGAGGGCCCACGAGCAGTACTTC.

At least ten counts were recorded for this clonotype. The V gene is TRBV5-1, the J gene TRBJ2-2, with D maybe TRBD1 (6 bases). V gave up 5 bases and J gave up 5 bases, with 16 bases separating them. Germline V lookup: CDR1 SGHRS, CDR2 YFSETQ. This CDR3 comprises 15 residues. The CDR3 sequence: CASRRGHRDTGELFF. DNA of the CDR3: TGCGCCAGCAGACGCGGCCACAGGGATACCGGGGAGCTGTTTTTT. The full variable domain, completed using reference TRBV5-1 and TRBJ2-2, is KAGVTQTPRYLIKTRGQQVTLSCSPISGHRSVSWYQQTPGQGLQFLFEYFSETQRNKGNFPGRFSGRQFSNSRSEMNVSTLELGDSALYLCASRRGHRDTGELFFGEGSRLTVL.

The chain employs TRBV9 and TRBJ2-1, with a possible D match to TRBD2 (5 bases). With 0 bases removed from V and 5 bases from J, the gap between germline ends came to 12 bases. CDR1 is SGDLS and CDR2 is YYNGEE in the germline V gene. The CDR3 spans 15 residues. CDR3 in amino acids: CASSVVGLADNEQFF. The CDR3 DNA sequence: TGTGCCAGCAGCGTAGTGGGTCTAGCCGACAATGAGCAGTTCTTC.

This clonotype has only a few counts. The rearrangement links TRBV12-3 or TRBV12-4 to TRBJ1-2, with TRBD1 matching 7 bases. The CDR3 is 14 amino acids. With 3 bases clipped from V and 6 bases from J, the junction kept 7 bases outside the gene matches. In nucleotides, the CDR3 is TGTGCCAGCAGTTTCGCGGCGACAGGGCATGGCTACACCTTC. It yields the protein CASSFAATGHGYTF.

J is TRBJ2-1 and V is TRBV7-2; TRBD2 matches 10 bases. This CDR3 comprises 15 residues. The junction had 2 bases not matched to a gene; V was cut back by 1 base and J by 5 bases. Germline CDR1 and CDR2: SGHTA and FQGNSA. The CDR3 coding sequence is TGTGCCAGCAGCTTAGGTCTAGCGGGGGACAATGAGCAGTTCTTC. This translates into CASSLGLAGDNEQFF.

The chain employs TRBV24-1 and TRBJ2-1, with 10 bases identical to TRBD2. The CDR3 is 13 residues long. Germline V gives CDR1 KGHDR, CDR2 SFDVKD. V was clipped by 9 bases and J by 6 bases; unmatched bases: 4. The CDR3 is CATGSGGSNEQFF. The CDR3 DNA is TGTGCCACCGGTAGCGGGGGGTCCAATGAGCAGTTCTTC.

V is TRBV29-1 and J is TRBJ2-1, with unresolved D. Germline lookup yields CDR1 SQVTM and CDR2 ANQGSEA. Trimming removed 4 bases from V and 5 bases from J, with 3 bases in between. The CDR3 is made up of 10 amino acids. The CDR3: CSVANNEQFF. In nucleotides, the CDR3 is TGCAGCGTTGCTAACAATGAGCAGTTCTTC.

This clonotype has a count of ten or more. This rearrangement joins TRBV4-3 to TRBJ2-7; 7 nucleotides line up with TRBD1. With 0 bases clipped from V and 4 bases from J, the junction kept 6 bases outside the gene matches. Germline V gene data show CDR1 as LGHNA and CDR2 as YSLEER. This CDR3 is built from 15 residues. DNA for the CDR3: TGCGCCAGCAGCCAAGATTTGGGCAGGGGGTACGAGCAGTACTTC. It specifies CASSQDLGRGYEQYF.

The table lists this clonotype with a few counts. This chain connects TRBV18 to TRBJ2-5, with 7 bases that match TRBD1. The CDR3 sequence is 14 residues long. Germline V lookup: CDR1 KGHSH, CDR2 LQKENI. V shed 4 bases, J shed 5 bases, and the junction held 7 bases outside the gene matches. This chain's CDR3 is CASSLNRGGETQYF. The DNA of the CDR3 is TGTGCCAGCTCACTTAACAGGGGCGGTGAGACCCAGTACTTC.